This T cell receptor (beta chain) derives from a study of neoadjuvant anti-PD-1 for oral cavity cancer. V lost 4 bases to trimming and J lost 0 bases, with 6 bases between them. This CDR3 is 13 amino acids long. The germline V gene encodes CDR1 MDHEN and CDR2 SYDVKM. Blood libraries mostly used approximately 0.5 ug genomic DNA, six replicates each. Sequencing was performed with immunoSEQ multiplex PCR; in TCRdb, only in-frame clones are kept and a portion is missing. The sample records 9,500 to 15,000 clones, about two thirds being singletons. Indicated time point: after neoadjuvant nivolumab, at surgical resection.

The V call is TRBV28, the J call TRBJ1-2, with D uncertain. This clonotype originated in a person aged 40 to 85 with oral cavity squamous cell carcinoma. Sequenced here: PBMCs, sampled after nivolumab (anti-PD-1) treatment. This CDR3 reads CASSYGTNYGYTF. CDR3 bases: TGTGCCAGCAGTTACGGAACTAACTATGGCTACACCTTC.